This T cell receptor beta chain was captured in a study of blood T cell repertoires in COVID-19. Study-level background: COVID-19 samples, acute and convalescent, were from the United States, Italy and Spain. T cells, B-cell-depleted T cells, or PBMCs supplied cDNA or gDNA.

In the authors' methods: Reference gene primer amplification yielded estimated nucleated cell counts. This table comes from immunoSEQ multiplex PCR, and its TCRdb copy is limited to in-frame clones, with some not included. Clonal size and the V and J genes are those of that table, whereas D and trimming came from the DNA. Of about 300,000 clones detected, more than 70% appear once; the ten largest clones hold 1.5% to 2%. Material for sequencing was peripheral blood. This TCR derives from a woman in her thirties with COVID-19, enrolled during active disease.

This CDR3 reads CASRTDRSRNSPLHF. The CDR3 bases are TGTGCCAGCAGAACCGACAGGTCTCGCAATTCACCCCTCCACTTT. This chain links TRBV6-5 with TRBJ1-6; a possible D gene is TRBD1 (6 bases). V was trimmed by 6 bases and J by 7 bases, leaving 16 bases between them. The CDR3 consists of 15 residues. Germline V lookup: CDR1 MNHEY, CDR2 SVGAGI.